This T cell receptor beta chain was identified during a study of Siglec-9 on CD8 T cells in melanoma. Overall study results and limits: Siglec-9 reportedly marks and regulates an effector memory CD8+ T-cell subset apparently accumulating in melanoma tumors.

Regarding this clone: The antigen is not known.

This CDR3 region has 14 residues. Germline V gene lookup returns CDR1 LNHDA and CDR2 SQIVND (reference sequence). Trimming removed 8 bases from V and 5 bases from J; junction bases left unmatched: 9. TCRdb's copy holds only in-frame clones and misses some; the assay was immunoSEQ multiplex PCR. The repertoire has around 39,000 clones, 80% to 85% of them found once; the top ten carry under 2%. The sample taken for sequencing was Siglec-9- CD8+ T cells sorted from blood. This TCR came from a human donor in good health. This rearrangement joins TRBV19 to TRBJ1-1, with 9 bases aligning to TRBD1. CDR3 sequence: CASAQTGGWTEAFF. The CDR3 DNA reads TGTGCCAGTGCTCAGACAGGGGGTTGGACTGAAGCTTTCTTT.